This entry lists 5 T cell receptor beta chains sequenced from one sample in a study of T cell repertoires in cytomegalovirus infection. TCRdb used MiXCR to reprocess the reads, holding one entry per CDR3 protein. The sample consists of 250,000 or so distinct CDR3 sequences, approximately 15% of them appearing once. The sequenced sample consisted of CD8+ T cells from PBMCs. These receptors were obtained from a human donor in good health (CMV status not recorded). Some clones in this sample may be carry-over from other donors' samples.

This clonotype was seen a handful of times. Here the CDR3 reads CASSPAGGQSPLHF. The DNA for the CDR3 is TGTGCCAGCAGCCCGGCGGGAGGTCAATCACCCCTCCACTTT. This chain connects TRBV5-4 to TRBJ1-6; D gene ambiguous. V shed 4 bases and J shed 10 bases, with 15 bases lying between them. Germline CDR1 reads SGHNT; CDR2 reads YYREEE (reference sequence). The CDR3 has 14 amino acids.

Only a few counts were recorded for this clonotype. The CDR3 reads CASSVGHPYNEQFF. For the CDR3, the DNA is TGTGCCAGCAGTGTAGGGCATCCCTACAATGAGCAGTTCTTC. The chain recombines TRBV28 with TRBJ2-1; D ambiguous. The CDR3 length is 14 residues. V lost 5 bases and J lost 2, with 10 bases in between. Germline V CDR1 and CDR2: MDHEN, SYDVKM.

At least ten counts were recorded for this clonotype. The chain uses TRBV6-1 and TRBJ1-5; TRBD1 matches 7 bases. CDR3 size: 16 residues. The V and J ends lost 7 bases and 4 bases, in that order; junction bases with no gene match: 13. The germline CDR1 and CDR2 sequences are MNHNS and SASEGT. Written as DNA, the CDR3 is TGTGCCAGCACTCAAAATTTGTTGACAGGGAATCAGCCCCAGCATTTT. Translated: CASTQNLLTGNQPQHF.

This clonotype was seen many times. The chain joins TRBV2 to TRBJ1-5; possible D gene TRBD1, 5 bases. V dropped 6 bases and J dropped 5 bases, with 17 bases sitting between them. This CDR3 is built from 15 residues. The V gene's germline CDR1 is SNHLY and CDR2 FYNNEI. The DNA of the CDR3 is TGTGCCAGCAGCGGGGGAGGAGGGCCCGATCAGCCCCAGCATTTT. This sequence encodes CASSGGGGPDQPQHF.

On this clonotype itself: The junction shows a germline mismatch at one end, possibly a read error. The V call is TRBV6-8, the J call TRBJ1-6; 11 positions match TRBD1. This CDR3 comprises 16 residues. CDR1 is MNHGY and CDR2 is SAAAGT in the germline V gene. The CDR3 loop is CASSYSRDRGFSSLHF. CDR3 bases: TGTGCCAGCAGTTACTCCCGGGACAGGGGGTTTTCATCCCTCCACTTT.